The text below deals with one T cell receptor (beta chain). The antigen remains unidentified. The CDR3 is 17 residues long. Trimming at V came to 0 bases and at J to 5 bases, leaving 9 bases not matched to a gene. The germline CDR1 and CDR2 sequences are DFQATT and SNEGSKA (reference sequence). TCRdb processed the PCR reads anew with MiXCR; each CDR3 protein has one entry. The data show under 600,000 distinct CDR3 sequences, roughly 23% seen once. This sample is drawn from a study of molecular identifiers for immune sequencing clone quantification. Study observations and caveats: Naive cells had under 1% of molecules in clones above 20 RNA copies, effectors over 99%.

Sequenced: naive CD8+ T cells from blood, with Jurkat cell RNA spiked in. Subset here: FACS-sorted CD8+CD4-CCR7+CD45RA+ naive T cells. The rearrangement links TRBV20-1 to TRBJ2-5; 13 bases line up with TRBD2. The source is a human donor in good health. Some libraries in this study had Jurkat cell RNA spiked in. In DNA, the CDR3 is TGCAGTGCTAGAGACCCTCGGACTAGCGGGAGTTGGGAGACCCAGTACTTC. Its protein product is CSARDPRTSGSWETQYF.